The sequence of this T cell receptor beta chain was determined in a study of cytomegalovirus exposure and HLA in healthy donors. General study points: The listing of 150 or so TCR beta chains classed them as cytomegalovirus-associated. Later analysis identified a missense DCLRE1C variant that was linked to TCR beta V- and J-gene trimming.

The CDR3 is 19 amino acids. V shed 4 bases and J shed 6 bases, with 27 bases lying between them. The germline V gene encodes CDR1 MDHEN and CDR2 SYDVKM. Each donor was healthy, and each was a bone marrow donor. With respect to this clone: Antigen unknown.

13 Jbeta primers and 60 Vbeta primers were used for the PCR. TCRdb keeps only in-frame clones here, not all; method: immunoSEQ multiplex PCR. The sample consists of some 130,000 clones, approximately 60% of them appearing once. This clonotype was obtained from a human donor in good health. The chain recombines TRBV28 with TRBJ2-2; D might be TRBD2 (7 bases). The sequenced sample was PBMCs. In DNA, the CDR3 is TGTGCCAGCAGTTCCCCGAGGGGGAGCGGGATTTCACGGGCCGGGGAGCTGTTTTTT. This translates into CASSSPRGSGISRAGELFF.